This TCR beta chain was recorded in a study of cytomegalovirus exposure and HLA in healthy donors. Per the germline V gene, CDR1 is SQVTM and CDR2 is ANQGSEA. V lost 8 bases to trimming and J lost 5 bases; unmatched junction nucleotides: 10. This CDR3 is 13 amino acids long. With 60 Vbeta and 13 Jbeta primers, the PCR was carried out. Using immunoSEQ multiplex PCR, the repertoire was profiled, and TCRdb retains in-frame clones only, with some absent. This table has around 100,000 clones, over 70% appearing once. This TCR was recovered from a man aged 50-59 years in good health and CMV-seronegative. Sequenced sample: PBMCs. V gene TRBV29-1 combines with J gene TRBJ2-7, with 9 positions matching TRBD1. CDR3 DNA sequence: TGCAGCATCTCCGGGACAGGGAACGACGAGCAGTACTTC. Residues: CSISGTGNDEQYF.